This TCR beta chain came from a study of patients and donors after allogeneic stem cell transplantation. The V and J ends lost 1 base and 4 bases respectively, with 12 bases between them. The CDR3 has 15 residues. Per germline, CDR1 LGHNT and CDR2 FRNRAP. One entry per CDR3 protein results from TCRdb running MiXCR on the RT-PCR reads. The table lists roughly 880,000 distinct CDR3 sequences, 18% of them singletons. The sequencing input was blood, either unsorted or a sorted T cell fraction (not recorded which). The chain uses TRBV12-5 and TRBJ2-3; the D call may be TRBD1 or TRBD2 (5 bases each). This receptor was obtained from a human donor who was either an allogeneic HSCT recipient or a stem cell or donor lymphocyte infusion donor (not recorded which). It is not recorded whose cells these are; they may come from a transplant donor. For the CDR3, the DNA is TGTGCTAGTGGTTTGGCCCGGGACCCTTCAGATACGCAGTATTTT. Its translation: CASGLARDPSDTQYF.